This TCR beta chain emerged from a study of technical replicates of blood from a few donors (dated by TCRdb to about 2017). Comments on this clone: Its target antigen remains unknown. No base quality information exists; no much larger clone differs at one position.

Library preparation was by the immunoSEQ multiplex PCR assay. In TCRdb, the immuneACCESS table is reduced to in-frame sequences with V and J assigned. These tables do not hold every clone; where another copy was compared, an unresolved V gene accounts for under half, and the others remain unexplained. The sample table contains over 85,000 clones; only one count was recorded for roughly 95% of them. The top ten hold 0.25% to 0.35% of the sample. Trimming removed 0 bases from V and 5 bases from J, leaving 7 bases between the germline ends. Looking up the germline V gene yields CDR1 SGHAT and CDR2 FQNNGV. Inclusive of the bounding cysteine and phenylalanine, the CDR3 is 13 residues long. Of the read, only the CDR3 DNA is kept; its 39 bases are in frame from base 1.

The sequence was obtained from a human donor in good health. Sequencing used T cells isolated from PBMCs. The V gene is TRBV11-2 and the J gene is TRBJ1-1; the D gene assignment is ambiguous. The DNA sequence is as follows: TGTGCCAGCAGCTTAGAGGTCGGGACTGAAGCTTTCTTT. It translates to CASSLEVGTEAFF.